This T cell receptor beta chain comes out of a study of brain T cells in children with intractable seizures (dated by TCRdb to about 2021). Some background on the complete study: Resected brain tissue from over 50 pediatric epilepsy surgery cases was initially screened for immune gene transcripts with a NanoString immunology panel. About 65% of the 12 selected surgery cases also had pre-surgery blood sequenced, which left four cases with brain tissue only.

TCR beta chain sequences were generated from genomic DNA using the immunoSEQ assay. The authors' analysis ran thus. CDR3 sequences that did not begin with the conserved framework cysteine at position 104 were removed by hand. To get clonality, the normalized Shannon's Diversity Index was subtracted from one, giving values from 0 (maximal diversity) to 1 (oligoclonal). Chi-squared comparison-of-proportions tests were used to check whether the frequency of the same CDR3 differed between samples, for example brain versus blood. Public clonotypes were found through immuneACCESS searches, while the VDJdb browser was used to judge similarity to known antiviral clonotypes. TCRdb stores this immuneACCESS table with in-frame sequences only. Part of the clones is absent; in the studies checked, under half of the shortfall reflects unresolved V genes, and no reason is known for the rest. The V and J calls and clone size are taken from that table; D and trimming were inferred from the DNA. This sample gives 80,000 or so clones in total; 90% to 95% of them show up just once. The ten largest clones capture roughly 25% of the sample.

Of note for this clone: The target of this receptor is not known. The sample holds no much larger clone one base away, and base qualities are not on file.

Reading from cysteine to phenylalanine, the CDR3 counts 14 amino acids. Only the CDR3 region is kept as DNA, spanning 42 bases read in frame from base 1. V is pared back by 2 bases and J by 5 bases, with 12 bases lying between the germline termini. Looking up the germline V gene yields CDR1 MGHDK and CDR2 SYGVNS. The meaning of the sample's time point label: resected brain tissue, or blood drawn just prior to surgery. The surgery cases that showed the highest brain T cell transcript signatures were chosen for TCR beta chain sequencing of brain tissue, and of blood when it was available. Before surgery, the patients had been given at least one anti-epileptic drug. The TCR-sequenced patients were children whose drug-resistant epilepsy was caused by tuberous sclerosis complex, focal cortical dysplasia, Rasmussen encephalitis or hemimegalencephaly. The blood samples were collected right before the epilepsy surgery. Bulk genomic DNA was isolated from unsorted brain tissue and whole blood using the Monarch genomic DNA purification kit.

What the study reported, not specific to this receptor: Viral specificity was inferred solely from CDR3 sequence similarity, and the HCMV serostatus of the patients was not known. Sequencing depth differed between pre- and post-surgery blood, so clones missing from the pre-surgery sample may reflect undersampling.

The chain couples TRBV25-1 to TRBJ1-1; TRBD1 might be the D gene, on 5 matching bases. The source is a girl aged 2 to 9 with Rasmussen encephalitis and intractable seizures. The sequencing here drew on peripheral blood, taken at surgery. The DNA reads TGTGCCAGCAGTGAAGGCGGGGGAAGGACTGAAGCTTTCTTT. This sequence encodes CASSEGGGRTEAFF. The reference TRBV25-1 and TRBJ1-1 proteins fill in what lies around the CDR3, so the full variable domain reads EADIYQTPRYLVIGTGKKITLECSQTMGHDKMYWYQQDPGMELHLIHYSYGVNSTEKGDLSSESTVSRIRTEHFPLTLESARPSHTSQYLCASSEGGGRTEAFFGQGTRLTVV.